A selection of T cell receptor beta chains follows, all from one sample in a study of CD8+CD57+ T cells in acquired aplastic anemia. Each CDR3 protein is one row after TCRdb ran MiXCR on the reads. The data show roughly 180,000 distinct CDR3 sequences, 63% seen once. Sequencing was done on a sample of sorted CD4+, CD8+, or CD8+CD57+ T cells (not recorded which) from PBMCs. These receptors all stem from a human donor with aplastic anemia. Both conserved end residues are part of each CDR3. The order of the fields is J gene, D gene, V gene, clone size, CDR3 DNA, CDR3 protein. A D gene is named only where the DNA matches it firmly. Part of the rows lack a size; the others show once, few, many or a class for expanded clones.

j_call: TRBJ1-4; d_call: TRBD1; v_call: TRBV24-1; clone_size: NA; cdr3_nt: TGTGCCACCAGTGATTTTCAGGGGGAACTGTTTTTT; cdr3_aa: CATSDFQGELFF
j_call: TRBJ1-2; d_call: NA; v_call: TRBV7-2; clone_size: NA; cdr3_nt: TGTGCCAGCAGCTTAACGGCAGGGGAAGATGGCTACACCTTC; cdr3_aa: CASSLTAGEDGYTF
j_call: TRBJ1-1; d_call: NA; v_call: TRBV15; clone_size: NA; cdr3_nt: TGTGCCACCAGCAGAGTGGGACGCGAGACTGAAGCTTTCTTT; cdr3_aa: CATSRVGRETEAFF
j_call: TRBJ1-2; d_call: TRBD1; v_call: TRBV5-1; clone_size: once; cdr3_nt: TGCGCCAGCAGCCTTACAGGGGCTGGGTATGGCTACACCTTC; cdr3_aa: CASSLTGAGYGYTF
j_call: TRBJ1-4; d_call: NA; v_call: TRBV3-1; clone_size: few; cdr3_nt: TGTGCCAGCAGCCAAGATCGAGGGGCCGATGGAATTAATGAAAAACTGTTTTTT; cdr3_aa: CASSQDRGADGINEKLFF
j_call: TRBJ2-3; d_call: NA; v_call: TRBV7-9; clone_size: NA; cdr3_nt: TGTGCCAGCAGTCGACTTTTCACGCAGTATTTT; cdr3_aa: CASSRLFTQYF
j_call: TRBJ1-2; d_call: TRBD1; v_call: TRBV10-3; clone_size: few; cdr3_nt: TGTGCCATCAGTGACCCTGGGACAGTTTTCCTTAACTATGGCTACACCTTC; cdr3_aa: CAISDPGTVFLNYGYTF
j_call: TRBJ1-2; d_call: TRBD1; v_call: TRBV6-1; clone_size: NA; cdr3_nt: TGTGCCAGCATATGGGACAGCTCGAGCTCTGGAAACACCTTC; cdr3_aa: CASIWDSSSSGNTF
j_call: TRBJ1-5; d_call: NA; v_call: TRBV4-1; clone_size: NA; cdr3_nt: TGTGCCCGCCCTAACGTGTACAGACGTTTGGTTCAGCCCCAGCATTTT; cdr3_aa: CARPNVYRRLVQPQHF
j_call: TRBJ2-7; d_call: NA; v_call: TRBV6-5; clone_size: NA; cdr3_nt: TGTGCCAGCGGCAGGGCGCGGGCCGGCTACGAGCAGTACTTC; cdr3_aa: CASGRARAGYEQYF
j_call: TRBJ2-3; d_call: NA; v_call: TRBV20-1; clone_size: NA; cdr3_nt: TGCAGTGCTAGAACCGTCGAGCTCCCGTGGGGTACGCAGTATTTT; cdr3_aa: CSARTVELPWGTQYF
j_call: TRBJ1-2; d_call: NA; v_call: TRBV15; clone_size: NA; cdr3_nt: TGTGCCACCAGCGGCCACAAGGGTTTTAACTATGGCTACACCTTC; cdr3_aa: CATSGHKGFNYGYTF
j_call: TRBJ2-3; d_call: NA; v_call: TRBV3-1; clone_size: many; cdr3_nt: TGTGCCAGCAGCCACGGCAGTAGCACAGATACGCAGTATTTT; cdr3_aa: CASSHGSSTDTQYF
j_call: TRBJ1-1; d_call: NA; v_call: TRBV20-1; clone_size: NA; cdr3_nt: TGCAGTGCAAACAGGGTCCCCACTGAAGCTTTCTTT; cdr3_aa: CSANRVPTEAFF
j_call: TRBJ1-2; d_call: NA; v_call: TRBV24-1; clone_size: few; cdr3_nt: TGTGCCACCAGTCAGGGAGGGGGTTCTGGCTACACCTTC; cdr3_aa: CATSQGGGSGYTF
j_call: TRBJ2-1; d_call: TRBD1; v_call: TRBV20-1; clone_size: NA; cdr3_nt: TGCAGTGCTCCCCGACAGGGGGCGGGTGAGCAGTTCTTC; cdr3_aa: CSAPRQGAGEQFF